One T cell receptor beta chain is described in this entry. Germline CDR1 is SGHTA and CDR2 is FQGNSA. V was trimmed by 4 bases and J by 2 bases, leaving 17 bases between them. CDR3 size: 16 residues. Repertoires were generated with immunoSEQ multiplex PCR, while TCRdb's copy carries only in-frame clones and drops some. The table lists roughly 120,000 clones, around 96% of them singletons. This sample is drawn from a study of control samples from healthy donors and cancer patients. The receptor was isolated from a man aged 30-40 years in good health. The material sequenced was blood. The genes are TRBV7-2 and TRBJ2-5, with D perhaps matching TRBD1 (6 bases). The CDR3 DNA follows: TGTGCCAGCAGCTCACAGGGTACGTCCGGTCAAGAGACCCAGTACTTC. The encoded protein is CASSSQGTSGQETQYF.